This TCR beta chain was retrieved from a study of blood T cell repertoires in COVID-19. At the level of the study: Specimens from acute and convalescent COVID-19 originated in the United States, Italy and Spain. Sources were T cells, B-cell-depleted T cells, or PBMCs; the material itself was cDNA or gDNA.

This CDR3 contains 14 residues. The V segment lost 4 bases and the J segment 5 bases; nucleotides outside the gene matches: 7. From germline, CDR1 is ENHRY and CDR2 SYGVKD. As processed by the authors: Quantification of nucleated cells was approximated via reference gene primer amplification. Only in-frame clones appear in the TCRdb table, and some are missing; sequencing was by immunoSEQ multiplex PCR. V and J calls plus clone size are reproduced from that table; the DNA served to infer D and trimming. Among 200,000 to 250,000 clones, around nine tenths were seen once, and the ten largest hold 6.5%. This clone has only a few counts.

The V call is TRBV10-3, the J call TRBJ2-7; 8 bases agree with TRBD2. The TCR sequence derives from a man aged 55-75 years who had recovered from COVID-19. Sequences were obtained from peripheral blood. The CDR3 protein is CAISARGGQDEQYF. CDR3 nucleotides: TGTGCCATCAGTGCCCGGGGGGGCCAAGACGAGCAGTACTTC.